The clone carrying this T cell receptor beta chain has a handful of counts. The antigen remains unidentified. PCR used 60 Vbeta primers and 13 Jbeta primers. How the authors handled the data: In a later analysis, the count reached 80 million or so unique TCR beta chains, with about 11 million shared. Repertoires were generated with immunoSEQ multiplex PCR, while TCRdb's copy carries only in-frame clones and drops some. V, J and clone size are taken as reported in that table, and D and trimming were inferred from the DNA itself. The table records some 150,000 clones, about 72% of them present only once. These data belong to a study of cytomegalovirus exposure and HLA in healthy donors. The CDR3 is 18 amino acids. V shed 0 bases and J 3 bases; nucleotides not matched to a gene: 11. The V gene's germline CDR1 is SEHNR and CDR2 FQNEAQ (reference sequence). Although they were nominally healthy when sampled, donors likely had unrecorded immune exposures.

Study outcomes and limitations: Fewer N-insertions (relative to the roughly 610-donor mean) were reportedly seen in an Asian-associated ancestry cluster in a later analysis. Analyzed later, association rates of TCRs varied across HLA loci, with DRB1 most and HLA-C fewest.

The chain combines TRBV7-9 with TRBJ2-3; 8 bases map to TRBD1. The sample taken for sequencing was PBMCs. The TCR originated in a male donor in good health and CMV-seronegative. The DNA of the CDR3 is TGTGCCAGCAGCTTAGCGCTGAGCAGGGGGCTTAGAACAGATACGCAGTATTTT. Translated, it gives CASSLALSRGLRTDTQYF.